The next 2 T cell receptor beta chains were all read from a single sample in a study of PD-1 blockade in classical Hodgkin lymphoma. Assay used: immunoSEQ multiplex PCR; TCRdb lists only in-frame clones, some missing. There are 25,000 to 30,000 clones in the sample; about four fifths occur only once, and about a third lies in the top ten. Brentuximab vedotin exposure varied, and every patient relapsed after autologous stem cell transplantation. The specimen comprised peripheral blood mononuclear cells (PBMCs), sampled before the second cycle of nivolumab. The receptors were gathered from a human donor with classical Hodgkin lymphoma.

The table lists this clone with a few counts. The chain recombines TRBV29-1 with TRBJ1-3; no reliable D call. The germline V gene has CDR1 SQVTM and CDR2 ANQGSEA. The CDR3 spans 11 residues. V was cut by 6 bases and J by 6 bases, with 9 bases left in between. The CDR3 sequence: CSVREENTIYF. The CDR3 region has the DNA TGCAGCGTCCGGGAGGAAAACACCATATATTTT.

The chain combines TRBV19 with TRBJ1-4, with 7 nucleotides matching TRBD1. CDR3 length: 15 amino acids. Germline V gene sequence: CDR1 LNHDA, CDR2 SQIVND (reference sequence). Trimming at V came to 4 bases and at J to 3 bases, leaving 5 bases not matched to a gene. The DNA for the CDR3 is TGTGCCAGTAGTAGAAGGACAGGACCTAATGAAAAACTGTTTTTT. Amino acids: CASSRRTGPNEKLFF.